Shown below are 10 T cell receptor beta chains from a single sample sequenced in a study of shared clonotypes between healthy human individuals (dated by TCRdb to 2018 to 2020). CD8 naive samples were CD45RO-negative cells positively selected for CCR7, giving a CD45RA+CCR7+ population that excluded TemRA cells. The library was prepared using the immunoSEQ multiplex PCR assay. Entries here come from immuneACCESS through TCRdb and include only in-frame sequences with V and J called. Some clones fail to appear in such tables; in the studies checked, an unresolved V gene covers under half of the shortfall, and the cause of the remainder is unknown. For this sample the table gives around 600,000 clones, of which 85% to 95% were detected only once. Jointly, the top ten make up around 0.11% of the sample. Sequenced input: naive CD8+ T cells sorted from blood. What the cell subset or site label conveys for this sample: CD45RA+CCR7+. The receptors shown here come from a young woman in good health.

The rearrangement uses TRBV28 and TRBJ2-5, with TRBD1 matching 8 bases. V trimming: 5 bases; J trimming: 4 bases; junction bases outside the gene matches: 12. This CDR3 is 16 amino acids long. The germline CDR1 and CDR2 sequences are MDHEN and SYDVKM. In nucleotides, the CDR3 is TGTGCCAGCAGTATCCCGCAGGACAGGGAGGTAGAGACCCAGTACTTC. Residues: CASSIPQDREVETQYF.

The CDR3 protein is CASIREQGWDDEQFF. The CDR3 bases are TGTGCCAGCATCCGAGAGCAGGGGTGGGATGATGAGCAGTTCTTC. V and J are TRBV6-6 and TRBJ2-1; D may be TRBD1 (6 bases). Germline V gene sequence: CDR1 MNHNY, CDR2 SVGAGI (reference sequence). Trimming left V 7 bases short and J 8 bases short, with 21 bases between. CDR3 size: 15 residues.

The chain recombines TRBV7-9 with TRBJ2-1, with 9 bases aligning to TRBD1. Germline CDR1 reads SEHNR; CDR2 reads FQNEAQ (reference sequence). The CDR3 sequence is 14 residues long. V trimming: 5 bases; J trimming: 8 bases; junction bases outside the gene matches: 7. This CDR3 reads CASSTGTGFDEQFF. CDR3 DNA: TGTGCCAGCAGCACAGGGACAGGGTTCGATGAGCAGTTCTTC.

This chain links TRBV29-1 with TRBJ1-5; D is undetermined. V lost 3 bases and J 6 bases, leaving 12 bases between the germline ends. Germline assignment: CDR1 SQVTM and CDR2 ANQGSEA. The CDR3 runs 13 residues. CDR3 DNA sequence: TGCAGCGTTGATGACGGGAAGGGTCAGCCCCAGCATTTT. Its protein is CSVDDGKGQPQHF.

CDR3 region: CASSSRTGQDTIYF. CDR3 bases: TGCGCCAGCAGCTCCCGGACAGGGCAGGACACCATATATTTT. The chain recombines TRBV5-1 with TRBJ1-3, with 8 nucleotides matching TRBD1. CDR3 length: 14 residues. The trim removed 3 bases at V and 8 bases at J, leaving 7 bases unmatched. Germline loops: CDR1 SGHRS, CDR2 YFSETQ.

The genes are TRBV27 and TRBJ1-1; D unresolved. Trimming pared 5 bases from V and 0 bases from J, leaving 13 bases between. The CDR3 has 15 amino acids. The germline gives CDR1 MNHEY, CDR2 SMNVEV (reference sequence). The CDR3 sequence is CASSPIFGVNTEAFF. The CDR3 region has the DNA TGTGCCAGCAGTCCCATTTTTGGGGTGAACACTGAAGCTTTCTTT.

V is TRBV27 and J is TRBJ2-2; TRBD2 agrees at 7 bases. The CDR3 extends over 16 amino acids. Looked up from germline, CDR1 is MNHEY and CDR2 is SMNVEV (reference sequence). After removal of 10 bases from V and 5 bases from J, the junction contained 16 bases not matched to a gene. CDR3 sequence reads: CATQPGSLGGTGELFF. CDR3 DNA: TGTGCCACACAACCCGGGTCTCTGGGGGGGACCGGGGAGCTGTTTTTT.

This clone was counted a single time. This chain connects TRBV6-6 to TRBJ2-7; 7 nucleotides match TRBD2. Germline trimming cut 0 bases from V and 4 bases from J; bases unmatched to any gene: 9. The CDR3 is 16 amino acids. In germline, CDR1 is MNHNY, CDR2 SVGAGI (reference sequence). The CDR3, as DNA: TGTGCCAGCAGTTACTCGTGGACTAGTCCCCTATACGAGCAGTACTTC. Its translation is CASSYSWTSPLYEQYF.

This chain connects TRBV9 to TRBJ2-1, with D perhaps matching TRBD2 (5 bases). The CDR3 extends over 16 amino acids. In germline, CDR1 is SGDLS, CDR2 YYNGEE. With 3 bases removed from V and 6 bases from J, the gap between germline ends came to 19 bases. The CDR3, as DNA: TGTGCCAGCAGCGCCCCAAAACTAGAGTCTGGCAATGAGCAGTTCTTC. Translation gives CASSAPKLESGNEQFF.

This clone came up once. The CDR3 region is CSAAGTSGRSSYEQYF. The CDR3, as DNA: TGCAGCGCGGCCGGGACTAGCGGGAGGAGCTCCTACGAGCAGTACTTC. This chain links TRBV29-1 with TRBJ2-7; 15 nucleotides match TRBD2. V lost 7 bases to trimming and J lost 0 bases; unmatched junction nucleotides: 7. The length of the CDR3 is 16 residues. Germline lookup yields CDR1 SQVTM and CDR2 ANQGSEA.